The next 25 T cell receptor beta chains were all read from a single sample in a study of T cell repertoires in cytomegalovirus infection. TCRdb called the reads again in MiXCR, with one record for every CDR3 protein. Of about 180,000 distinct CDR3 sequences listed, 13% to 15% are singletons. Source material: PBMCs. All receptors come from a human donor in good health (CMV status not recorded). Some clones in this sample may be carry-over from other donors' samples.

This clonotype was picked up many times. The gene calls are TRBV7-2 and TRBJ1-2; D not certain. V lost 3 bases to trimming and J lost 4 bases, with 12 bases between them. This CDR3 spans 14 amino acids. Germline V CDR1 and CDR2: SGHTA, FQGNSA. The CDR3 bases are TGTGCCAGCAGCTTCACGGAGGTCGGCTATGGCTACACCTTC. Translation gives CASSFTEVGYGYTF. The full variable domain, rest sourced from reference TRBV7-2 and TRBJ1-2, is GAGVSQSPSNKVTEKGKDVELRCDPISGHTALYWYRQSLGQGLEFLIYFQGNSAPDKSGLPSDRFSAERTGGSVSTLTIQRTQQEDSAVYLCASSFTEVGYGYTFGSGTRLTVV.

The sample holds a few counts of this clonotype. The chain recombines TRBV24-1 with TRBJ2-4; D is perhaps TRBD1 or TRBD2 (5 bases each). V gave up 3 bases and J gave up 2 bases, with 10 bases separating them. The CDR3 runs 15 residues. Germline V CDR1 and CDR2: KGHDR, SFDVKD. CDR3 in DNA: TGTGCCACCAGTGATCAGGGACCTACCAAAAACATTCAGTACTTC. It encodes CATSDQGPTKNIQYF.

There are many counts of this clonotype. The rearrangement joins TRBV12-3 or TRBV12-4 to TRBJ2-5; D might be TRBD2 (5 bases). CDR3 size: 14 residues. Trimming shortened V by 8 bases and J by 2 bases, and 15 bases separated the two germline ends. The CDR3, as DNA: TGTGCCAGCCTTTTCGCCGGGATACAAGAGACCCAGTACTTC. Protein product: CASLFAGIQETQYF.

The chain employs TRBV20-1 and TRBJ2-1; possibly TRBD2 for D (5 bases). The CDR3 is made up of 11 amino acids. V lost 8 bases and J 5 bases, leaving 10 bases between the germline ends. Per germline, CDR1 DFQATT and CDR2 SNEGSKA (reference sequence). The CDR3 coding sequence is TGCAGTCCCATCGGGGACAATGAGCAGTTCTTC. Its protein is CSPIGDNEQFF.

The CDR3 DNA follows: TGTGCCAGCAGCCGACGATCCCCTAGCGGGAGGGCCTTTGAGCAGTTCTTC. Translating it yields CASSRRSPSGRAFEQFF. This chain uses TRBV6-5 with TRBJ2-1; the match to TRBD2 covers 12 bases. With V trimmed by 6 bases and J by 9 bases, 15 bases remained unmatched. This CDR3 spans 17 amino acids. Looked up from germline, CDR1 is MNHEY and CDR2 is SVGAGI.

The chain employs TRBV29-1 and TRBJ2-7; D is unclear. The CDR3 runs to 9 residues. V lost 3 bases, J lost 9 bases, and 6 bases lay in between. CDR1 is SQVTM, CDR2 ANQGSEA, per germline. The CDR3 DNA is TGCAGCGTTGAGAAACGGCAGTACTTC. It encodes CSVEKRQYF.

J is TRBJ1-1 and V is TRBV7-2; TRBD1 might be the D (5 bases). The CDR3 runs to 14 residues. Germline CDR1 and CDR2: SGHTA and FQGNSA. V was cut by 5 bases and J by 6 bases, with 16 bases left in between. The CDR3 protein is CASSQGLHRAEAFF. CDR3 nucleotide sequence: TGTGCCAGCAGCCAGGGACTCCACCGGGCTGAAGCTTTCTTT.

The chain joins TRBV5-4 to TRBJ1-1, with D maybe TRBD1 (6 bases). V was trimmed by 4 bases and J by 4 bases, leaving 23 bases between them. The CDR3 sequence is 17 residues long. The germline V gene has CDR1 SGHNT and CDR2 YYREEE (reference sequence). This chain's CDR3 is CASSGSNFGGRGTEAFF. The DNA of the CDR3 is TGTGCCAGCAGCGGGAGTAATTTTGGGGGCAGGGGCACTGAAGCTTTCTTT.

This clonotype has only one observation. This chain links TRBV5-6 with TRBJ1-1, with no clear D. The CDR3 extends over 16 amino acids. The V end lost 4 bases, the J end lost 1 base, and 17 bases lay between the germline ends. Germline CDR1 and CDR2: SGHDT and YYEEEE. For the CDR3, the DNA is TGTGCCAGCAGCCCACTGGGCGCCCAAGGGAACACTGAAGCTTTCTTT. This codes for CASSPLGAQGNTEAFF.

In its sample, this clonotype was seen a few times. The chain joins TRBV6-5 to TRBJ1-1, with D unresolved. CDR3 size: 16 residues. The V gene's germline CDR1 is MNHEY and CDR2 SVGAGI. The V and J ends lost 2 bases and 1 base respectively, with 14 bases between them. CDR3 residues: CASSYIHAGRNTEAFF. CDR3 bases: TGTGCCAGCAGTTACATCCATGCGGGCCGGAACACTGAAGCTTTCTTT.

This clonotype has only a few counts. This chain links TRBV11-2 with TRBJ2-1; 10 nucleotides align to TRBD2. The CDR3 is 16 amino acids. The germline gives CDR1 SGHAT, CDR2 FQNNGV. The V gene end was trimmed by 2 bases and the J gene end by 4 bases; junction bases not matched to a gene: 5. The CDR3 coding sequence is TGTGCCAGCAGCTTACCGCTAGCGGGGGATTACAATGAGCAGTTCTTC. This codes for CASSLPLAGDYNEQFF.

This clonotype was detected a few times. The chain combines TRBV28 with TRBJ2-1; 12 bases map to TRBD2. Germline trimming cut 7 bases from V and 7 bases from J; bases unmatched to any gene: 11. The CDR3 is 16 residues long. In germline, CDR1 is MDHEN, CDR2 SYDVKM. The CDR3: CASTLAGGLLRNEQFF. CDR3 DNA: TGTGCCAGCACCCTAGCGGGAGGGCTCTTGAGGAATGAGCAGTTCTTC.

The J gene is TRBJ1-1, the V gene TRBV19; D remains ambiguous. The CDR3 extends over 15 amino acids. Germline lookup yields CDR1 LNHDA and CDR2 SQIVND (reference sequence). Trimming took off 1 base at V and 0 bases at J, with 9 bases between the two ends. Here the CDR3 reads CASSIGEAMNTEAFF. CDR3 nucleotide sequence: TGTGCCAGTAGTATAGGGGAGGCAATGAACACTGAAGCTTTCTTT.

The chain couples TRBV7-9 to TRBJ1-1; D is undetermined. The CDR3 consists of 15 residues. Germline CDR1 is SEHNR and CDR2 is FQNEAQ (reference sequence). V was pared by 1 base and J by 1 base, with 10 bases between. The CDR3 is CASSLERLKNTEAFF. Here the CDR3 DNA reads TGTGCCAGCAGCTTAGAAAGACTGAAGAACACTGAAGCTTTCTTT.

This clonotype was detected ten times or more. This chain joins TRBV7-9 and TRBJ1-1; D is uncertain. CDR1 and CDR2 (germline): SEHNR, FQNEAQ (reference sequence). The CDR3 runs to 14 residues. V shed 1 base and J shed 1 base, with 7 bases lying between them. CDR3 residues: CASSLDTRNTEAFF. The CDR3, as DNA: TGTGCCAGCAGCTTAGACACGCGGAACACTGAAGCTTTCTTT.

This clonotype has only a few counts. V usage is TRBV2 and J usage is TRBJ2-1; 10 positions agree with TRBD2. The germline V gene encodes CDR1 SNHLY and CDR2 FYNNEI. CDR3 length: 15 residues. Germline trimming cut 6 bases from V and 8 bases from J; bases unmatched to any gene: 10. The CDR3 protein is CASRNLAGVSDEQFF. DNA of the CDR3: TGTGCCAGCAGGAACCTAGCGGGAGTATCCGATGAGCAGTTCTTC.

There are many counts of this clonotype. The gene calls are TRBV12-3 or TRBV12-4 and TRBJ2-5, with 10 bases fitting TRBD1. CDR3 length: 15 residues. The V gene end was trimmed by 5 bases and the J gene end by 5 bases; junction bases not matched to a gene: 8. The CDR3 reads CASSPTRTGGETQYF. CDR3 coding DNA: TGTGCCAGCAGTCCGACTCGGACAGGGGGTGAGACCCAGTACTTC.

This clonotype was counted only a few times. The chain links TRBV7-2 to TRBJ1-2, with D unresolved. The CDR3 spans 12 residues. With 5 bases removed from V and 8 bases from J, the gap between germline ends came to 12 bases. Germline-derived CDR1 and CDR2 are SGHTA and FQGNSA. This chain's CDR3 is CASSPSTNGYTF. The CDR3 nucleotides are TGTGCCAGCAGCCCCAGCACGAACGGCTACACCTTC.

The chain couples TRBV7-3 to TRBJ2-2; no definite D call. Deletions cut 5 bases from V and 5 bases from J, with 6 bases between. Germline values: CDR1 SGHTA, CDR2 FQGTGA. CDR3 length: 12 residues. This CDR3 is CASSPVTGELFF. For the CDR3, the DNA is TGTGCCAGCAGCCCTGTAACCGGGGAGCTGTTTTTT. Supplemented by reference TRBV7-3 and TRBJ2-2, the full variable domain reads GAGVSQTPSNKVTEKGKYVELRCDPISGHTALYWYRQSLGQGPEFLIYFQGTGAADDSGLPNDRFFAVRPEGSVSTLKIQRTERGDSAVYLCASSPVTGELFFGEGSRLTVL.

This clonotype has more than one count but fewer than ten. The chain carries TRBV20-1 and TRBJ1-1, with 11 bases that match TRBD1. The CDR3 is made up of 14 amino acids. After removal of 1 base from V and 4 bases from J, the junction contained 2 bases not matched to a gene. Per germline, CDR1 DFQATT and CDR2 SNEGSKA (reference sequence). CDR3 protein: CSARGGTGGTEAFF. DNA for the CDR3: TGCAGTGCTAGAGGAGGGACAGGGGGCACTGAAGCTTTCTTT.

In this sample, this clonotype turned up a few times. The chain joins TRBV29-1 to TRBJ2-5; D possibly matches TRBD1 or TRBD2 (5 bases each). The CDR3 is made up of 13 amino acids. Germline values: CDR1 SQVTM, CDR2 ANQGSEA. Trimming stripped 8 bases from V and 1 base from J, with 14 bases between. CDR3 sequence (DNA): TGCAGCTTCGCGGGTGACAGCCAAGAGACCCAGTACTTC. It is translated as CSFAGDSQETQYF.

CDR3: CASSVFLLRGTEAFF. The CDR3 DNA reads as TGTGCCAGCAGTGTCTTTCTCCTGAGGGGGACTGAAGCTTTCTTT. The chain couples TRBV2 to TRBJ1-1; TRBD1 might be the D (6 bases). The CDR3 loop spans 15 amino acids. CDR1 and CDR2 from the germline V gene are SNHLY and FYNNEI. The V end was cut by 4 bases, the J end by 5 bases, with 17 bases between.

This clonotype came up a few times. CDR3 in amino acids: CASFGLAGNEQYF. DNA of the CDR3: TGTGCCAGCTTCGGACTAGCGGGCAACGAGCAGTACTTC. The chain links TRBV28 to TRBJ2-7, with TRBD2 matching over 11 bases. V trimming: 8 bases; J trimming: 5 bases; junction bases outside the gene matches: 5. The CDR3 has 13 residues. Germline values: CDR1 MDHEN, CDR2 SYDVKM. Complete variable domain (other parts from reference TRBV28 and TRBJ2-7): DVKVTQSSRYLVKRTGEKVFLECVQDMDHENMFWYRQDPGLGLRLIYFSYDVKMKEKGDIPEGYSVSREKKERFSLILESASTNQTSMYLCASFGLAGNEQYFGPGTRLTVT.

This clonotype was seen only a few times. The chain links TRBV5-1 to TRBJ2-3; D is unresolved. Germline CDR1 reads SGHRS; CDR2 reads YFSETQ. The V end was cut by 0 bases, the J end by 2 bases, with 7 bases between. The CDR3 runs to 14 residues. CDR3: CASSLERVTDTQYF. The CDR3 nucleotides are TGCGCCAGCAGCTTGGAAAGGGTCACAGATACGCAGTATTTT.

The CDR3 region is CASSDGGYTF. The CDR3 DNA follows: TGTGCCAGCAGTGACGGTGGCTACACCTTC. The J gene is TRBJ1-2, the V gene TRBV2; no clear D. Germline V gene data show CDR1 as SNHLY and CDR2 as FYNNEI. There are 10 residues in the CDR3. Trimming left V 3 bases short and J 7 bases short, with 3 bases between. The full variable domain, its missing parts supplied by reference TRBV2 and TRBJ1-2, is EPEVTQTPSHQVTQMGQEVILRCVPISNHLYFYWYRQILGQKVEFLVSFYNNEISEKSEIFDDQFSVERPDGSNFTLKIRSTKLEDSAMYFCASSDGGYTFGSGTRLTVV.